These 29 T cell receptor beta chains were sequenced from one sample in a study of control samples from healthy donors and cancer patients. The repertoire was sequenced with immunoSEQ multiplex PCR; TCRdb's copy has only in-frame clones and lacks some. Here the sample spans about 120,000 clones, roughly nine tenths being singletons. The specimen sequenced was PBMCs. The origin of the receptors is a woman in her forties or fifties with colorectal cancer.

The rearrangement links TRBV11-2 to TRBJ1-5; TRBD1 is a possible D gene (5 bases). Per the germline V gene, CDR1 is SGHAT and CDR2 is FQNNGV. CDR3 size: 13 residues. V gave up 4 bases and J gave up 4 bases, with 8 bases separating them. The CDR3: CASSSGPNQPQHF. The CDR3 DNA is TGTGCCAGCAGCTCGGGACCTAATCAGCCCCAGCATTTT.

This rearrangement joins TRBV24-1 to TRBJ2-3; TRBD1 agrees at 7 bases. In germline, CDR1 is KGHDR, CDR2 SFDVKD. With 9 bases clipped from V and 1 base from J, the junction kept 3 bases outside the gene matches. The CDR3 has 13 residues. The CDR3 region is CATQGTGTDTQYF. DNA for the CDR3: TGTGCCACCCAAGGGACAGGCACAGATACGCAGTATTTT.

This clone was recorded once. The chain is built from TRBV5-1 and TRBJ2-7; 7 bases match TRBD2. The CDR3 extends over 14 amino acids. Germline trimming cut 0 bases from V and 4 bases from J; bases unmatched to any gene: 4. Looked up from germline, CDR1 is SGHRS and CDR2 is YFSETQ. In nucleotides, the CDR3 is TGCGCCAGCAGCTTGGGTCAGGGAGGGTACGAGCAGTACTTC. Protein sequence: CASSLGQGGYEQYF.

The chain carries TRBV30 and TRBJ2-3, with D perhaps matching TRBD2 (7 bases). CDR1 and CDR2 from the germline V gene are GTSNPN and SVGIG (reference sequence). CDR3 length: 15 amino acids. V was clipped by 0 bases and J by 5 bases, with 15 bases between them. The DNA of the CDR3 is TGTGCCTGGAGTGTAGGAGGGGGGGCCGGAGATACGCAGTATTTT. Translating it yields CAWSVGGGAGDTQYF.

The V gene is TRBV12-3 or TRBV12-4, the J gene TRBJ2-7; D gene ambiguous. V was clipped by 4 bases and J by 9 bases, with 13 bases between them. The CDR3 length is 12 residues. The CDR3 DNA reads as TGTGCCAGCAGTTCGGGTGGGCTCCCGCAGTACTTC. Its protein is CASSSGGLPQYF.

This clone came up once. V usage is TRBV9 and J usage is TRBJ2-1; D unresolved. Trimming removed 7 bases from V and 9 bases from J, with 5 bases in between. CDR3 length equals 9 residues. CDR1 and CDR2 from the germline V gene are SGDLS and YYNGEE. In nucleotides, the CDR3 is TGTGCCAGCGGCGGTGAGCAGTTCTTC. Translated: CASGGEQFF.

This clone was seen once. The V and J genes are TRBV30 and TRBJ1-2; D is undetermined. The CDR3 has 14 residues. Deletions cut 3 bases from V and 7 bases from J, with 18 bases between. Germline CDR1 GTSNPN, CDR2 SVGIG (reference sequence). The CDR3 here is CAWSLGVGYAGYTF. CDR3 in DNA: TGTGCCTGGAGCCTTGGGGTGGGGTATGCTGGCTACACCTTC. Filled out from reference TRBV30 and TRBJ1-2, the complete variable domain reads SQTIHQWPATLVQPVGSPLSLECTVEGTSNPNLYWYRQAAGRGLQLLFYSVGIGQISSEVPQNLSASRPQDRQFILSSKKLLLSDSGFYLCAWSLGVGYAGYTFGSGTRLTVV.

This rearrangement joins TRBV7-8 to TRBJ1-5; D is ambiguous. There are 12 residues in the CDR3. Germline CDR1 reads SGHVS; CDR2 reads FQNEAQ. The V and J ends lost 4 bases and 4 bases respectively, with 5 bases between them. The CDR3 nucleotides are TGTGCCAGCAGCTCCGCAAATCAGCCCCAGCATTTT. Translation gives CASSSANQPQHF.

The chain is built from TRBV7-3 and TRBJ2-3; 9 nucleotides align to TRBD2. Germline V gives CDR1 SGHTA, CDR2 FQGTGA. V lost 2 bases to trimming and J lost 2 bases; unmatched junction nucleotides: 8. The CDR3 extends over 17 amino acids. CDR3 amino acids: CASSLEDTSGYTDTQYF. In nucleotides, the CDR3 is TGTGCCAGCAGCTTAGAAGACACTAGCGGGTACACAGATACGCAGTATTTT.

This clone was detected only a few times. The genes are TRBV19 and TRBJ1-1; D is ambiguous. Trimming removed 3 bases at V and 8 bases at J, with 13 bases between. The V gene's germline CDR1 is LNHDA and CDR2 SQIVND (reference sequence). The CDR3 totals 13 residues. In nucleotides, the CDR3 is TGTGCCAGTAGTATGGCCAATCTAGGAGAAGCTTTCTTT. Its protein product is CASSMANLGEAFF.

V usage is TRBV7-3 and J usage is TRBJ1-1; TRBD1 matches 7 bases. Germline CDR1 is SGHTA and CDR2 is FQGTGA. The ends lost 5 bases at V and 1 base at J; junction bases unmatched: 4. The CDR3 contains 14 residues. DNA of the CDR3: TGTGCCAGCAGCCCGACAGGGACGAACACTGAAGCTTTCTTT. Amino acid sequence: CASSPTGTNTEAFF.

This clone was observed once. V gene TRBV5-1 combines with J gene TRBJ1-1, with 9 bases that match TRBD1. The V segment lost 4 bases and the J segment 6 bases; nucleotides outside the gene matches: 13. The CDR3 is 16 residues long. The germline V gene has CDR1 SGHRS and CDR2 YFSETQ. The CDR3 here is CASSRTITGGMAEAFF. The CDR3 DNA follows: TGCGCCAGCAGCCGGACAATTACAGGGGGCATGGCTGAAGCTTTCTTT.

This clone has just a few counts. In DNA form, the CDR3 reads TGTGCCAGCAGCTTTCTCGGGGGGGGGCCAGAGACCCAGTACTTC. Encoded protein: CASSFLGGGPETQYF. J is TRBJ2-5 and V is TRBV11-2; TRBD2 matches at 8 bases. The CDR3 contains 15 residues. The V gene end was trimmed by 3 bases and the J gene end by 4 bases; junction bases not matched to a gene: 7. Germline loops: CDR1 SGHAT, CDR2 FQNNGV.

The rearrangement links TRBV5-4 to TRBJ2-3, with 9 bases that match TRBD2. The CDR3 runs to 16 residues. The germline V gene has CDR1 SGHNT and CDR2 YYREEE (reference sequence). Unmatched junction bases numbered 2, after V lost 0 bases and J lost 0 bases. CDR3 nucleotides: TGTGCCAGCAGCTTGGGGCTAGCGGGGAGCACAGATACGCAGTATTTT. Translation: CASSLGLAGSTDTQYF. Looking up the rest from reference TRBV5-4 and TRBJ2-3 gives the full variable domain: ETGVTQSPTHLIKTRGQQVTLRCSSQSGHNTVSWYQQALGQGPQFIFQYYREEENGRGNFPPRFSGLQFPNYSSELNVNALELDDSALYLCASSLGLAGSTDTQYFGPGTRLTVL.

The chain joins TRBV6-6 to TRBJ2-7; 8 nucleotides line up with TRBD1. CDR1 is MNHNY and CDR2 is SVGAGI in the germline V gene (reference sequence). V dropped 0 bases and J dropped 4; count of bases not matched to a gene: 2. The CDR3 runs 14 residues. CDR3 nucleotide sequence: TGTGCCAGCAGTTACTCGGACAGGGCGTACGAGCAGTACTTC. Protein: CASSYSDRAYEQYF.

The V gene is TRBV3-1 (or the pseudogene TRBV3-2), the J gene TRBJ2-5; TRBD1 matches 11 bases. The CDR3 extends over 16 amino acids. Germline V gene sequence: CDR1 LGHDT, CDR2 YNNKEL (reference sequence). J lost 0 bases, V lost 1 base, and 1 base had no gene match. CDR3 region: CASSQVGQGDQETQYF. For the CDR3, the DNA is TGTGCCAGCAGCCAAGTGGGACAGGGGGACCAAGAGACCCAGTACTTC.

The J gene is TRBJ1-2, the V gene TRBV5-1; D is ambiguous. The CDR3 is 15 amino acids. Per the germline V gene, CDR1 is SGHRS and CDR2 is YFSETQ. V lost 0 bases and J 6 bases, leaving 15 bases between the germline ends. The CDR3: CASSLEARLRDGYTF. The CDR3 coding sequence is TGCGCCAGCAGCTTGGAGGCACGACTGAGAGATGGCTACACCTTC.

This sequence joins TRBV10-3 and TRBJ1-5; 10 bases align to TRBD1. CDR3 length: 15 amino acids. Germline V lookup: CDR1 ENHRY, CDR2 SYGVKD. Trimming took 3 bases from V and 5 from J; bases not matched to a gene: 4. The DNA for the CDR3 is TGTGCCATCAGTGACTCGGGACAGGGGTATCAGCCCCAGCATTTT. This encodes CAISDSGQGYQPQHF.

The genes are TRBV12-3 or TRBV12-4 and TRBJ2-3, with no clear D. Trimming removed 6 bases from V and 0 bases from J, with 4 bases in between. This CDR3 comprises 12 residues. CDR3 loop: CASSHSTDTQYF. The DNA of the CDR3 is TGTGCCAGCAGCCATAGCACAGATACGCAGTATTTT.

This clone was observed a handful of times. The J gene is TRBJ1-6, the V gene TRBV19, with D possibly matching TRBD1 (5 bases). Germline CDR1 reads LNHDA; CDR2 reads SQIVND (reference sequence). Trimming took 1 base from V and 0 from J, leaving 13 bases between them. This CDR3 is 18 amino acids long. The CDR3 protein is CASSIGPPGTSYNSPLHF. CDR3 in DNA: TGTGCCAGTAGTATAGGCCCGCCCGGGACCTCCTATAATTCACCCCTCCACTTT.

The CDR3 here is CASSLGSRGRGETQYF. The CDR3 nucleotides read TGCGCCAGCAGCTTGGGGTCCAGGGGGCGCGGTGAGACCCAGTACTTC. The genes are TRBV5-1 and TRBJ2-5, with 8 bases lining up with TRBD1. V gave up 0 bases and J gave up 5 bases; unmatched junction bases: 9. Germline CDR1 is SGHRS and CDR2 is YFSETQ. The CDR3 runs to 16 residues.

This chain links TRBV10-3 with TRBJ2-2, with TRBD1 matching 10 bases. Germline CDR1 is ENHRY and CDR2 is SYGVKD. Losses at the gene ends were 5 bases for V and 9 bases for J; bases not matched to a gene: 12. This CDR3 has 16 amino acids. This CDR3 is CAISKQRGTGDWELFF. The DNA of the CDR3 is TGTGCCATCAGTAAACAGCGCGGGACAGGGGACTGGGAGCTGTTTTTT.

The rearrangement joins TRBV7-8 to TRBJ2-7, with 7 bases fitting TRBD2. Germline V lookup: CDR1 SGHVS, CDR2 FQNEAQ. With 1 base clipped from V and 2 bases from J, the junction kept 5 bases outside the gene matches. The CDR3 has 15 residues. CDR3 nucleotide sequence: TGTGCCAGCAGCTTAGGCACTAGCGCTACCTACGAGCAGTACTTC. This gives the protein CASSLGTSATYEQYF. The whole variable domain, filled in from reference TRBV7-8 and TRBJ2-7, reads GAGVSQSPRYKVAKRGQDVALRCDPISGHVSLFWYQQALGQGPEFLTYFQNEAQLDKSGLPSDRFFAERPEGSVSTLKIQRTQQEDSAVYLCASSLGTSATYEQYFGPGTRLTVT.

The CDR3 DNA follows: TGTGCCAGAAGCTACTCCCCGGACTCGGACAGGGCCTATGGCTACACCTTC. As protein: CARSYSPDSDRAYGYTF. The chain has TRBV5-3 and TRBJ1-2; TRBD1 matches 8 bases. TRBV5-3 is filed as an ORF, its function uncertain. The CDR3 is 17 amino acids. V lost 3 bases, J lost 4 bases, and 14 bases stayed unmatched.

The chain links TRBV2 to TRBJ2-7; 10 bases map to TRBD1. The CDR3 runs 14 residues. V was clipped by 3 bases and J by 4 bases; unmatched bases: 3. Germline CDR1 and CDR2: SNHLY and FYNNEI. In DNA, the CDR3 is TGTGCCAGCAGTGAGGGACAGGGGATGTACGAGCAGTACTTC. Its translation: CASSEGQGMYEQYF.

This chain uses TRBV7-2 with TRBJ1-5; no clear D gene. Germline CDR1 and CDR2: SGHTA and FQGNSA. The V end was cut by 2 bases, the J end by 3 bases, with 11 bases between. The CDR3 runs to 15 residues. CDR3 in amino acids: CASSLTQLPNQPQHF. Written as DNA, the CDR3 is TGTGCCAGCAGCTTAACACAGCTCCCCAATCAGCCCCAGCATTTT.

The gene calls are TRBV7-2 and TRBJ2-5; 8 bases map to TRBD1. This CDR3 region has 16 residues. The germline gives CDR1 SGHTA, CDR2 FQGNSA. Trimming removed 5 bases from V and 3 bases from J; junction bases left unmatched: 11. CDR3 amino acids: CASSDVDRGKKETQYF. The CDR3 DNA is TGTGCCAGCAGCGATGTCGACAGGGGAAAAAAAGAGACCCAGTACTTC.

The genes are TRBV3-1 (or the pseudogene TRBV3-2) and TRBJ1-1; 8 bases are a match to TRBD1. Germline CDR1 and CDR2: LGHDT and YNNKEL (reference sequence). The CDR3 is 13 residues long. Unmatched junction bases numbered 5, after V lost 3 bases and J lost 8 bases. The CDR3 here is CASSQTDRAEAFF. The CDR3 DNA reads TGTGCCAGCAGCCAGACGGACAGGGCGGAAGCTTTCTTT.

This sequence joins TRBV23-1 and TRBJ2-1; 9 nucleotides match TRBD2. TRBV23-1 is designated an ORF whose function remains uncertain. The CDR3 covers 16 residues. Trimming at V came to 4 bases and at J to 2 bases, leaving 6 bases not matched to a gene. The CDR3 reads CASSRASGNPYNEQFF. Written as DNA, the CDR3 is TGCGCCAGCAGTCGAGCTAGCGGGAACCCCTACAATGAGCAGTTCTTC.